This T cell receptor (beta chain) was captured by sequencing in a study of T cell responses to AZD1222 COVID-19 vaccine. About the study: Some second doses came at about 4 weeks and others at about 12 weeks; these were pooled.

Findings of the study overall: All repertoire sampling was performed exclusively after the peak T cell response. Researchers report vaccine-associated CD4 TCRs spanning spike, with dominance at 160-218 and 743-854. An increase in Spike-specific TCR breadth and depth was observed after two AZD1222 doses.

Deletions cut 5 bases from V and 2 bases from J, with 16 bases between. Germline assignment: CDR1 SEHNR and CDR2 FQNEAQ (reference sequence). This CDR3 comprises 16 residues. Data came from immunoSEQ multiplex PCR; TCRdb stores just in-frame clones and leaves some out. The table has over 150,000 clones, about nine tenths seen once; the top ten hold about 2.6%. For this clone: Its antigen is unknown.

This sequence joins TRBV7-9 and TRBJ1-3, with a weak D call TRBD1 (5 bases). The receptor was derived from an adult in good health. This specimen consisted of peripheral blood, obtained on day 0 of AZD1222 vaccination. The CDR3 is CASSAQVGDPGNTIYF. CDR3 coding DNA: TGTGCCAGCAGCGCCCAGGTAGGGGACCCTGGAAACACCATATATTTT.